Listed here are 10 T cell receptor beta chains from one sample, sequenced in a study of radiotherapy plus CTLA-4 blockade in lung cancer. Profiling relied on immunoSEQ multiplex PCR, and the TCRdb table lists in-frame clones only, not all of them. The sample consists of 56,000 or so clones, around 85% of them appearing once. The specimen was peripheral blood, collected from a patient treated with radiotherapy plus ipilimumab. The receptors originated from a human donor with non-small cell lung cancer who had a complete response to radiotherapy plus ipilimumab.

On this clone itself: A junction boundary mismatches the germline segment, possibly from a read error. The chain combines TRBV7-7 with TRBJ2-1; D possibly corresponds to TRBD1 (6 bases). The length of the CDR3 is 15 residues. Germline CDR1 is SSHAT and CDR2 is FNYEAQ (reference sequence). CDR3 nucleotides: TGTGCTAGCAGTTATACAGGGAGCTCCTACAATGAGCAGTTCTTC. Translating it yields CASSYTGSSYNEQFF.

The chain uses TRBV5-6 and TRBJ2-5, with D perhaps TRBD1 (6 bases). The better agreement between TRBJ2-7 and the DNA end casts doubt on the J call. The CDR3 loop spans 13 amino acids. The germline CDR1 and CDR2 sequences are SGHDT and YYEEEE. CDR3 residues: CASSLQQGYEQYF. CDR3 DNA: TGTGCCAGCAGCTTGCAGCAGGGGTACGAGCAGTACTTC.

This clone was picked up a small number of times. CDR3 loop: CASSYATASNQPQHF. CDR3 nucleotide sequence: TGTGCCAGCAGTTATGCAACAGCAAGCAATCAGCCCCAGCATTTT. V and J are TRBV6-5 and TRBJ1-5; D gene ambiguous. Trimming pared 3 bases from V and 1 base from J, leaving 10 bases between. Germline V gene sequence: CDR1 MNHEY, CDR2 SVGAGI. The CDR3 covers 15 residues.

This sequence joins TRBV11-2 and TRBJ1-1; D remains ambiguous. Between the trimmed V and J ends, which lost 0 bases and 3 bases, there was a span of 5 bases. CDR1 and CDR2 (germline): SGHAT, FQNNGV. CDR3 length: 13 amino acids. The CDR3 region is CASSLDPYTEAFF. The CDR3 DNA reads as TGTGCCAGCAGCTTAGATCCCTACACTGAAGCTTTCTTT.

The rearrangement uses TRBV6-6 and TRBJ2-7, with 9 bases that match TRBD2. In germline, CDR1 is MNHNY, CDR2 SVGAGI (reference sequence). V trimming: 4 bases; J trimming: 5 bases; junction bases outside the gene matches: 6. CDR3 length: 14 amino acids. The CDR3 region is CASSSPGLADEQYV. The CDR3 DNA follows: TGTGCCAGCAGTTCTCCGGGACTAGCTGACGAGCAGTACGTC.

The chain has TRBV6-5 and TRBJ2-7; 10 bases line up with TRBD1. CDR1 is MNHEY and CDR2 is SVGAGI in the germline V gene. The CDR3 totals 11 residues. Unmatched junction bases numbered 0, after V lost 6 bases and J lost 7 bases. In DNA, the CDR3 is TGTGCCAGCAGGGGACAGGGGGAGCAGTACGTC. Protein product: CASRGQGEQYV.

This sequence joins TRBV30 and TRBJ1-5; no firm D call. Germline values: CDR1 GTSNPN, CDR2 SVGIG (reference sequence). The CDR3 covers 13 residues. Trimming took off 8 bases at V and 5 bases at J, with 16 bases between the two ends. CDR3 nucleotide sequence: TGTGCCAGTAGTATAGATGGTTATCAGCCCCAGCATTTT. Residues: CASSIDGYQPQHF. Full variable domain (remainder filled in from reference TRBV30 and TRBJ1-5): SQTIHQWPATLVQPVGSPLSLECTVEGTSNPNLYWYRQAAGRGLQLLFYSVGIGQISSEVPQNLSASRPQDRQFILSSKKLLLSDSGFYLCASSIDGYQPQHFGDGTRLSIL.

The chain links TRBV5-1 to TRBJ2-5, with 10 bases that match TRBD1. The CDR3 runs 16 residues. The germline CDR1 and CDR2 sequences are SGHRS and YFSETQ. Unmatched junction bases numbered 9, after V lost 3 bases and J lost 4 bases. CDR3 DNA sequence: TGCGCCAGCAGCTCGCCGGGGACAGGGGATGGAGAGACCCAGTACTTC. Protein sequence: CASSSPGTGDGETQYF. Full variable domain (rest looked up from reference TRBV5-1 and TRBJ2-5): KAGVTQTPRYLIKTRGQQVTLSCSPISGHRSVSWYQQTPGQGLQFLFEYFSETQRNKGNFPGRFSGRQFSNSRSEMNVSTLELGDSALYLCASSSPGTGDGETQYFGPGTRLLVL.

The V gene is TRBV30, the J gene TRBJ1-3, with D unclear. Trimming took off 3 bases at V and 0 bases at J, with 9 bases between the two ends. Per the germline V gene, CDR1 is GTSNPN and CDR2 is SVGIG (reference sequence). CDR3 length equals 14 residues. The CDR3 sequence is CAWRLSSSGNTIYF. The CDR3 DNA is TGTGCCTGGAGATTGTCTAGCTCTGGAAACACCATATATTTT.

This chain joins TRBV7-2 and TRBJ2-5; D not certain. Germline-derived CDR1 and CDR2 are SGHTA and FQGNSA. Between the trimmed V and J ends, which lost 2 bases and 4 bases, there was a span of 8 bases. CDR3 size: 13 residues. The CDR3, as DNA: TGTGCCAGCAGCTTAAGTTTCGGAGAGACCCAGTACTTC. This sequence encodes CASSLSFGETQYF.